This entry concerns a single T cell receptor beta chain. Its specificity is not known. Using constant-segment primers, 5'RACE produced TCR alpha and TCR beta cDNA libraries carrying sample barcodes and UMIs. TCRdb itself ran the 5' RACE reads through MiXCR, one entry per CDR3 protein. The repertoire holds 500,000 to 600,000 distinct CDR3 sequences, about a sixth seen once, with about 11% in the top ten. These data come from a study of T-cell memory formation after mild COVID-19. Points from the study as a whole: While clones contracting from day 15 to 85 were balanced between CD4 and CD8, later expanders leaned CD4+. Pre-infection memory contained some responding clones, which suggested that cross-reactive memory had joined.

The CDR3 has 13 amino acids. The germline V gene encodes CDR1 MNHNS and CDR2 SASEGT. Trimming left V 5 bases short and J 3 bases short, with 8 bases between. The chain recombines TRBV6-1 with TRBJ2-4; no firm D call. The source is an adult woman who had mild COVID-19 (a few samples of this study predate the infection). Cell type and time point are not known. Specimen: PBMCs or a T cell subset sorted from them (not recorded which). The CDR3 spells CASSNSHKNIQYF. The DNA of the CDR3 is TGTGCCAGCAGTAACAGCCACAAAAACATTCAGTACTTC.